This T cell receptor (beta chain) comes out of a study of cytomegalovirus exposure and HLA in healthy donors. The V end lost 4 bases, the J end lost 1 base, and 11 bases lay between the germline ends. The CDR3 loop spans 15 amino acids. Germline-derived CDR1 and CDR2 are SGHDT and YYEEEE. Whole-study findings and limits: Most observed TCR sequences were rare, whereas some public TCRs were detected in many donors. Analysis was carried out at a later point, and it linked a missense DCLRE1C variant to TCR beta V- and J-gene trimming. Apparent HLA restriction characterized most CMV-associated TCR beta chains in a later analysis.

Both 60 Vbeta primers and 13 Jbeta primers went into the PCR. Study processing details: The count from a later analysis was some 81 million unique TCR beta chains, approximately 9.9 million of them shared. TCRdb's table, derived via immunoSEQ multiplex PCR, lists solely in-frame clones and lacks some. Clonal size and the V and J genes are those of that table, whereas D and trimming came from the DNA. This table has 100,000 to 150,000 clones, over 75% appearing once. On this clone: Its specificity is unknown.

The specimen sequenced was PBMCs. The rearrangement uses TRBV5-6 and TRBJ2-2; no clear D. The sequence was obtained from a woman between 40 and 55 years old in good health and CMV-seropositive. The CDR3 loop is CASSLRLRNTGELFF. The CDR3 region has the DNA TGTGCCAGCAGCCTGAGGCTGAGGAACACCGGGGAGCTGTTTTTT.